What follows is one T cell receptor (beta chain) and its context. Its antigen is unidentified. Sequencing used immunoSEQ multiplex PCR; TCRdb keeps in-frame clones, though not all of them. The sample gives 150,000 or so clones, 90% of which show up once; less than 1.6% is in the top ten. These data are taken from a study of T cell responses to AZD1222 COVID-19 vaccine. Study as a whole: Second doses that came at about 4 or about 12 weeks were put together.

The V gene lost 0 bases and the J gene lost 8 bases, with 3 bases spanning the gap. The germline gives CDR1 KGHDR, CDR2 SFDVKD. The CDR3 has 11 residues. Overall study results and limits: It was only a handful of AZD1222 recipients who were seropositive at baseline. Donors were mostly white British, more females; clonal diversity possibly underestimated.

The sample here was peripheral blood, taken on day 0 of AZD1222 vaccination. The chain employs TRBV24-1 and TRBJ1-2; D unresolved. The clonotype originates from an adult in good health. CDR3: CATSDLLGYTF. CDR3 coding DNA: TGTGCCACCAGTGATTTGCTGGGCTACACCTTC.